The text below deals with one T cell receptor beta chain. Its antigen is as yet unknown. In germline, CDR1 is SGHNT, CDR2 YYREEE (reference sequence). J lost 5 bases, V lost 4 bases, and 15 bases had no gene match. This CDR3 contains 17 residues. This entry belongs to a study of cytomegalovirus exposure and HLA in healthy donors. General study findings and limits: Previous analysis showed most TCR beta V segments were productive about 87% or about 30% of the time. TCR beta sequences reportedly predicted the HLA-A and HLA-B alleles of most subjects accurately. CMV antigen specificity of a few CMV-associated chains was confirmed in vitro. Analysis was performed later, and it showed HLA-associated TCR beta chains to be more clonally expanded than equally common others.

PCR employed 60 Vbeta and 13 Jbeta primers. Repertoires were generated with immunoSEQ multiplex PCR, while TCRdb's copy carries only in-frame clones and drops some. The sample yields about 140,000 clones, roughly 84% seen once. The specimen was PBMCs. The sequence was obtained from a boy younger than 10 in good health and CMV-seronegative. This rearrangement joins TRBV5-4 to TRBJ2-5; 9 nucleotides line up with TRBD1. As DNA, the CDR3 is TGTGCCAGCAGCAGGACTCTTTTACAGGGGGCGGGGGAGACCCAGTACTTC. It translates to CASSRTLLQGAGETQYF.